Described below is a single TCR beta chain sequence and its context. Its cognate antigen is unknown. The source of the sample is a study of CD8+ T cells in alopecia areata. Whole-study context: Using the percentage of affected scalp area, treated patients' severity was scored. General observations from the study: The link between baseline CD8+ expansion and response remains uncertain with one nonresponder. Scalp clonality decreased significantly with tofacitinib, and so did expanded CD8+ clones among the top 100. Mice gave a clearer picture of TCR sharing than patients did, possibly for HLA-related reasons.

It was cDNA, reverse transcribed from extracted RNA, that served as the sequencing template. This table comes from immunoSEQ multiplex PCR, and its TCRdb copy is limited to in-frame clones, with some not included. This table has several thousand clones, approximately 90% appearing once. Treatment noted: oral pan-JAK inhibitor, 5-10 mg twice daily. From alopecia areata patients, lesional scalp punch biopsies and peripheral blood were collected. J was trimmed by 0 bases and V by 6 bases; bases with no gene match: 5. This CDR3 region has 14 residues. The germline V gene encodes CDR1 SQVTM and CDR2 ANQGSEA.

The sample consisted of skin, taken at week 4, from a patient treated with tofacitinib. The sequence was collected from a human donor with alopecia areata. This sequence joins TRBV29-1 and TRBJ1-2; TRBD1 agrees at 9 bases. CDR3 nucleotide sequence: TGCAGCGTGTCGGACAGGGGAACTAACTATGGCTACACCTTC. It yields the protein CSVSDRGTNYGYTF.